The rows below give T cell receptor beta chains drawn from one sample of a study of neurological immune-mediated disorders. TCRdb reprocessed the 5' RACE reads via MiXCR and lists one record per CDR3 protein. The profile shows roughly 24,000 distinct CDR3 sequences, 10% to 15% of them singletons. Sample: PBMCs. These receptor sequences come from a woman aged 60-70 years with HTLV-1-associated myelopathy (HAM/TSP). CDR3s include the opening cysteine and the closing phenylalanine or tryptophan. Fields, in order: J gene, clone size, V gene, D gene, CDR3 DNA, CDR3 protein. The D gene is left open where the match is weak. Size tells how often a clone was seen (once, few, many) or the class of an expanded clone, and some rows leave it out.

J: TRBJ2-7
size: many
V: TRBV7-8
D: TRBD2
DNA: TGTGCCAGCAGCCATCGGGGACTAGACGGCGAGCAGTACTTC
CDR3: CASSHRGLDGEQYF

J: TRBJ2-1
size: many
V: TRBV12-3/TRBV12-4
D: NA
DNA: TGTGCCAGCAGTTTATCGTTCGGGGACAATGAGCAGTTCTTC
CDR3: CASSLSFGDNEQFF

J: TRBJ2-7
size: NA
V: TRBV20-1
D: TRBD1
DNA: TGCAGTGCTACCCGGCGGGACAGGGGAAACGAGCAGTACTTC
CDR3: CSATRRDRGNEQYF

J: TRBJ2-3
size: NA
V: TRBV29-1
D: TRBD1
DNA: TGCAGCGTTGGACAGGGGGCGGCAGATACGCAGTATTTT
CDR3: CSVGQGAADTQYF

J: TRBJ1-5
size: many
V: TRBV6-1
D: NA
DNA: TGTGCCAGCAGTGAAGGCAGTTCCATGGGGGATCAGCCCCAGCATTTT
CDR3: CASSEGSSMGDQPQHF

J: TRBJ2-5
size: many
V: TRBV11-3
D: NA
DNA: TGTGCCAGCAGCTCGCACCTAGCGATTGGGGAGACCCAGTACTTC
CDR3: CASSSHLAIGETQYF

J: TRBJ1-5
size: many
V: TRBV7-2
D: NA
DNA: TGTGCCAGCAGCTTAATTACAGGTGGGAATCAGCCCCAGCATTTT
CDR3: CASSLITGGNQPQHF

J: TRBJ2-7
size: many
V: TRBV29-1
D: TRBD1
DNA: TGCAGCGCTAGACAGGGGGTGGCCTACGAGCAGTACTTC
CDR3: CSARQGVAYEQYF

J: TRBJ2-7
size: few
V: TRBV11-3
D: TRBD2
DNA: TGTGCCAGCAGCGCCGGGACTAGCGGGATGGAGTACGAGCAGTACTTC
CDR3: CASSAGTSGMEYEQYF

J: TRBJ1-5
size: many
V: TRBV11-2
D: NA
DNA: TGTGCCAGCAGCATCTCGGATAGCAATCAGCCCCAGCATTTT
CDR3: CASSISDSNQPQHF

J: TRBJ2-1
size: many
V: TRBV5-1
D: TRBD2
DNA: TGCGCCAGCAGCTTGTTGGCGGGAGGGCCCAGGTACAATGAGCAGTTCTTC
CDR3: CASSLLAGGPRYNEQFF

J: TRBJ2-7
size: many
V: TRBV7-2
D: NA
DNA: TGTGCCAGCAGCCGAGGCGCCCCCAGGGAGCAGTACTTC
CDR3: CASSRGAPREQYF

J: TRBJ2-1
size: few
V: TRBV3-1
D: TRBD1
DNA: TGTGCCAGCAGCCAGAACTACAGGGACAGGGAGCAGTTCTTC
CDR3: CASSQNYRDREQFF

J: TRBJ2-5
size: many
V: TRBV30
D: NA
DNA: TGTGCCTGGAGTCCTATCCAAGAGACCCAGTACTTC
CDR3: CAWSPIQETQYF

J: TRBJ2-4
size: many
V: TRBV20-1
D: TRBD1
DNA: TGCAGTGCTAGGGACTGGGGACAGGGGCTAACCAAAAACATTCAGTACTTC
CDR3: CSARDWGQGLTKNIQYF

J: TRBJ2-7
size: many
V: TRBV5-1
D: NA
DNA: TGCGCCAGCAGCGCCCAGCCGGGTTCATCTGAGCAGTACTTC
CDR3: CASSAQPGSSEQYF

J: TRBJ1-2
size: NA
V: TRBV19
D: NA
DNA: TGTGCCAGTACATCCCCTCACAGCTATGGCTACACCTTC
CDR3: CASTSPHSYGYTF

J: TRBJ2-3
size: many
V: TRBV3-1
D: NA
DNA: TGTGCCAGCAGCCAAGAGCGGCTAGTTAATACAGATACGCAGTATTTT
CDR3: CASSQERLVNTDTQYF

J: TRBJ1-1
size: many
V: TRBV5-1
D: NA
DNA: TGCGCCAGCAGCTTGGCGCCCGACCCACCAGGGGCCACTGAAGCTTTCTTT
CDR3: CASSLAPDPPGATEAFF

J: TRBJ1-1
size: few
V: TRBV19
D: NA
DNA: TGTGCCAGTACCCCTGGGCTGAACACTGAAGCTTTCTTT
CDR3: CASTPGLNTEAFF

J: TRBJ2-1
size: NA
V: TRBV20-1
D: NA
DNA: TGCAGTGCCCAACGGAGCTCCTACAATGAGCAGTTCTTC
CDR3: CSAQRSSYNEQFF

J: TRBJ1-2
size: NA
V: TRBV5-4
D: NA
DNA: TGTGCCAGCAGCTTGGTCACACCTAACTATGGCTACACCTTC
CDR3: CASSLVTPNYGYTF

J: TRBJ2-3
size: NA
V: TRBV4-2
D: NA
DNA: TGTGCCAGCAGCCAAGAGGCGTACACGCAGTATTTT
CDR3: CASSQEAYTQYF

J: TRBJ1-6
size: many
V: TRBV6-4
D: NA
DNA: TGTGCCAGCAGCGCTGAGAGTCAGGGTAGTTCACCCCTCCACTTT
CDR3: CASSAESQGSSPLHF

J: TRBJ2-2
size: many
V: TRBV20-1
D: TRBD1
DNA: TGCAGTGCTAGGGGACAGGTTAACACCGGGGAGCTGTTTTTT
CDR3: CSARGQVNTGELFF

J: TRBJ2-3
size: many
V: TRBV18
D: TRBD1
DNA: TGTGCCAGCTCACCCGGGACAGAGCTCACAGATACGCAGTATTTT
CDR3: CASSPGTELTDTQYF

J: TRBJ2-2
size: NA
V: TRBV12-5
D: NA
DNA: TGTGCTAGTGGTTTATCAGGGGGGCGGAACACCGGGGAGCTGTTTTTT
CDR3: CASGLSGGRNTGELFF

J: TRBJ2-7
size: many
V: TRBV7-7
D: NA
DNA: TGTGCCAGCAGCCCCCGTACCGGGGTCTTGGGGGCCGAGCAGTACTTC
CDR3: CASSPRTGVLGAEQYF

J: TRBJ2-1
size: NA
V: TRBV9
D: TRBD2
DNA: TGTGCCAGCAGCGGGGCTAGCGGGCTGGGCAATGAGCAGTTCTTC
CDR3: CASSGASGLGNEQFF

J: TRBJ2-7
size: many
V: TRBV20-1
D: NA
DNA: TGCAGTGCTAGAGATCTCGGGAACGAGCAGTACTTC
CDR3: CSARDLGNEQYF

J: TRBJ2-7
size: many
V: TRBV20-1
D: TRBD1
DNA: TGCAGTGCTAGAAAGCCACAGGGGGCGAACTACGAGCAGTACTTC
CDR3: CSARKPQGANYEQYF

J: TRBJ2-1
size: many
V: TRBV20-1
D: NA
DNA: TGCAGTGTTCCTATCTTGGGCGGTCCAACCGATGAGCAGTTCTTC
CDR3: CSVPILGGPTDEQFF

J: TRBJ1-2
size: many
V: TRBV20-1
D: NA
DNA: TGCAGTGCTAGGGGGGCCGGTCTCTCCACGGGGTATGGCTACACCTTC
CDR3: CSARGAGLSTGYGYTF

J: TRBJ2-1
size: many
V: TRBV5-5
D: TRBD1
DNA: TGTGCCAGCAGCTTGGGGCCGGACAGGGTCAATGAGCAGTTCTTC
CDR3: CASSLGPDRVNEQFF

J: TRBJ2-7
size: many
V: TRBV20-1
D: TRBD2
DNA: TGCAGTGCTAGACGGACTAGCGGGGGGGCGTACGAGCAGTACTTC
CDR3: CSARRTSGGAYEQYF

J: TRBJ2-1
size: many
V: TRBV20-1
D: TRBD2
DNA: TGCAGTGCTTCAAGGGGAGCGGGGGGGAGCTCCTACAATGAGCAGTTCTTC
CDR3: CSASRGAGGSSYNEQFF

J: TRBJ2-7
size: large
V: TRBV20-1
D: TRBD2
DNA: TGCAGTGCTAGATCCGGGACTAGCGGGATACCCTACGAGCAGTACTTC
CDR3: CSARSGTSGIPYEQYF

J: TRBJ2-2
size: many
V: TRBV5-1
D: NA
DNA: TGCGCCAGCAGCTTGGGGCTTTCCACCGGGGAGCTGTTTTTT
CDR3: CASSLGLSTGELFF

J: TRBJ2-2
size: NA
V: TRBV29-1
D: NA
DNA: TGCAGCGGGCTACACACCTGGGAGCTGTTTTTT
CDR3: CSGLHTWELFF

J: TRBJ1-2
size: many
V: TRBV18
D: TRBD1
DNA: TGTGCCAGCTCACCAAACCCTGGGACAGGGAACTATGGCTACACCTTC
CDR3: CASSPNPGTGNYGYTF

J: TRBJ2-3
size: many
V: TRBV5-1
D: NA
DNA: TGCGCCAGCAGCTTGGGTTCGGGAATCAGCACAGATACGCAGTATTTT
CDR3: CASSLGSGISTDTQYF

J: TRBJ2-1
size: few
V: TRBV6-5
D: TRBD2
DNA: TGTGCCAGCAGTGACGGACTAGCGGGAGTTAATGAGCAGTTCTTC
CDR3: CASSDGLAGVNEQFF

J: TRBJ2-2
size: NA
V: TRBV18
D: TRBD1
DNA: TGTGCCAGCTCACCCTCCGGGACAGGGGGCACCGGGGAGCTGTTTTTT
CDR3: CASSPSGTGGTGELFF

J: TRBJ1-5
size: many
V: TRBV9
D: NA
DNA: TGTGCCAGCAGCGTAGACGGATGGCAGCCCCAGCATTTT
CDR3: CASSVDGWQPQHF

J: TRBJ2-2
size: medium-sized
V: TRBV5-1
D: NA
DNA: TGCGCCAGCAGCCCTAGTGGACCCAAAACCGGGGAGCTGTTTTTT
CDR3: CASSPSGPKTGELFF

J: TRBJ2-7
size: NA
V: TRBV5-1
D: NA
DNA: TGCGCCAGCAGCTTGGAGAGGGACTACGAGCAGTACTTC
CDR3: CASSLERDYEQYF

J: TRBJ1-6
size: many
V: TRBV20-1
D: NA
DNA: TGCAGTGCTAGAGAGGGGGGTCCCAGCTCCTATAATTCACCCCTCCACTTT
CDR3: CSAREGGPSSYNSPLHF

J: TRBJ1-1
size: few
V: TRBV7-9
D: NA
DNA: TGTGCCAGCAGCTGGGAGGGTACTGAAGCTTTCTTT
CDR3: CASSWEGTEAFF

J: TRBJ2-7
size: many
V: TRBV5-1
D: NA
DNA: TGCGCCAGCAGCTCGCCTGTCTCGTACGAGCAGTACTTC
CDR3: CASSSPVSYEQYF

J: TRBJ2-1
size: medium-sized
V: TRBV29-1
D: NA
DNA: TGCAGCGTTACAGTATTCGGGAATGAGCAGTTCTTC
CDR3: CSVTVFGNEQFF